Detailed here is one T cell receptor (beta chain). The source of the sample is a study of blood T cell repertoires in COVID-19. In the original workflow: By means of reference gene primer amplification, nucleated cell counts were estimated. Clones were read by immunoSEQ multiplex PCR, and TCRdb kept only the in-frame ones, dropping some. The DNA gave D and trimming, while V, J and clone size come from that table. The table has over 80,000 clones, around 90% seen once. There are 16 residues in the CDR3. Losses at the gene ends were 6 bases for V and 6 bases for J; bases not matched to a gene: 11. Germline V gives CDR1 MNHNY, CDR2 SVGAGI (reference sequence).

V and J are TRBV6-6 and TRBJ1-6; 7 positions match TRBD1. Sequenced: peripheral blood. The TCR was taken from a man in his 70s with acute or convalescent COVID-19. CDR3 DNA sequence: TGTGCCAGCAGCCGTACTTCCGGGACAGCTAATTCACCCCTCCACTTT. Translated, it gives CASSRTSGTANSPLHF.